The 15 T cell receptor beta chains below all came from one sample that was sequenced in a study of cytomegalovirus exposure and HLA in healthy donors. Libraries were prepared by immunoSEQ multiplex PCR; TCRdb keeps only in-frame clonotypes and omits some of them. The sample includes about 150,000 clones, just under 90% of them seen just once. Material for sequencing was PBMCs. These receptors came from a woman aged 25 to 39 in good health and CMV-seropositive.

The chain links TRBV4-1 to TRBJ2-7; D might be TRBD1 (5 bases). Germline V gene data show CDR1 as MGHRA and CDR2 as YSYEKL. Trimming pared 0 bases from V and 3 bases from J, leaving 12 bases between. CDR3 length: 15 residues. The CDR3 loop reads CASSQEPDSHYEQYF. Here the CDR3 DNA reads TGCGCCAGCAGCCAAGAACCCGACAGCCACTACGAGCAGTACTTC.

This clone was observed a few times. The V and J genes are TRBV6-4 and TRBJ2-1; TRBD2 matches at 8 bases. The CDR3 length is 16 residues. V was clipped by 5 bases and J by 7 bases; unmatched bases: 13. Germline CDR1 and CDR2: MRHNA and SNTAGT. For the CDR3, the DNA is TGTGCCAGCAGTTCTCACCCAGCGGGAGCACGGAATGAGCAGTTCTTC. Protein: CASSSHPAGARNEQFF.

The chain has TRBV6-6 and TRBJ2-2, with D tentatively TRBD2 (6 bases). CDR1 is MNHNY, CDR2 SVGAGI, per germline (reference sequence). Trimming pared 5 bases from V and 5 bases from J, leaving 15 bases between. The CDR3 contains 15 residues. CDR3 sequence: CASSLGGGETGELFF. CDR3 in DNA: TGTGCCAGCAGTCTCGGGGGTGGAGAGACCGGGGAGCTGTTTTTT.

The chain recombines TRBV10-3 with TRBJ2-5, with TRBD1 identical over 11 bases. With V trimmed by 2 bases and J by 4 bases, 6 bases remained unmatched. The V gene's germline CDR1 is ENHRY and CDR2 SYGVKD. CDR3 size: 16 residues. CDR3 amino acids: CAISEPGTGGLETQYF. CDR3 sequence (DNA): TGTGCCATCAGTGAGCCCGGGACAGGGGGTTTAGAGACCCAGTACTTC.

This rearrangement joins TRBV4-2 to TRBJ1-3; D perhaps matches TRBD1 (6 bases). Germline CDR1 is LGHNA and CDR2 is YNFKEQ. CDR3 length: 15 amino acids. V shed 3 bases and J shed 4 bases, with 13 bases lying between them. CDR3 sequence reads: CASSQEQGRGNTIYF. The CDR3 coding sequence is TGTGCCAGCAGCCAGGAACAGGGTAGAGGAAACACCATATATTTT.

The V gene is TRBV7-9, the J gene TRBJ2-7; D remains unclear. In germline, CDR1 is SEHNR, CDR2 FQNEAQ (reference sequence). The CDR3 has 14 residues. Deletions cut 5 bases from V and 3 bases from J, with 14 bases between. The CDR3 region is CASSIRSSGYEQYF. The CDR3 DNA sequence: TGTGCCAGCAGCATTAGATCTAGTGGCTACGAGCAGTACTTC.

The genes are TRBV25-1 and TRBJ1-5; the match to TRBD1 covers 10 bases. The CDR3 consists of 14 residues. V gave up 4 bases and J gave up 4 bases; unmatched junction bases: 1. CDR1 and CDR2 from the germline V gene are MGHDK and SYGVNS. For the CDR3, the DNA is TGTGCCAGCAGTGTGGGACAGGGGAATCAGCCCCAGCATTTT. The encoded protein is CASSVGQGNQPQHF.

The chain recombines TRBV6-4 with TRBJ1-1, with 8 bases fitting TRBD1. V shed 6 bases and J 6 bases; nucleotides not matched to a gene: 9. Germline V gene lookup returns CDR1 MRHNA and CDR2 SNTAGT. CDR3 length equals 14 residues. CDR3 loop: CASSTGQGNAEAFF. DNA for the CDR3: TGTGCCAGCAGCACCGGACAGGGAAACGCTGAAGCTTTCTTT.

The chain links TRBV13 to TRBJ1-6, with D perhaps matching TRBD1 (5 bases). This CDR3 is built from 13 residues. Germline assignment: CDR1 PRHDT and CDR2 FYEKMQ (reference sequence). V was shortened by 0 bases and J by 13 bases, with 10 bases between the two germline ends. CDR3 residues: CASSLGQGSPLHF. The CDR3 coding sequence is TGTGCCAGCAGCTTAGGCCAGGGCTCTCCCCTCCACTTT.

The rearrangement joins TRBV11-2 to TRBJ2-1, with D uncertain. V lost 0 bases, J lost 0 bases, and 9 bases lay in between. CDR1 is SGHAT and CDR2 is FQNNGV in the germline V gene. This CDR3 is built from 16 residues. The CDR3, as DNA: TGTGCCAGCAGCTTAGATCTAGGTAGCTCCTACAATGAGCAGTTCTTC. It yields the protein CASSLDLGSSYNEQFF.

This clone is a singleton in its sample. V usage is TRBV5-1 and J usage is TRBJ1-1, with 10 bases fitting TRBD1. The CDR3 runs to 15 residues. V lost 0 bases and J lost 4; bases outside the gene matches: 3. Looked up from germline, CDR1 is SGHRS and CDR2 is YFSETQ. The CDR3 here is CASSLGDRGPTEAFF. The CDR3, as DNA: TGCGCCAGCAGCTTGGGGGACAGGGGACCCACTGAAGCTTTCTTT.

The genes are TRBV11-2 and TRBJ2-7, with TRBD1 matching over 9 bases. Germline loops: CDR1 SGHAT, CDR2 FQNNGV. This CDR3 is built from 16 residues. The J segment lost 0 bases and the V segment lost 2 bases, leaving 5 bases of the junction unmatched. CDR3 coding DNA: TGTGCCAGCAGCTTACAACTGACAGGGGGCTCCTACGAGCAGTACTTC. This encodes CASSLQLTGGSYEQYF.

The chain uses TRBV15 and TRBJ2-1; tentatively, D is TRBD2 (6 bases). The CDR3 sequence is 15 residues long. Germline V gene sequence: CDR1 LNHNV, CDR2 YYDKDF (reference sequence). V was trimmed by 1 base and J by 7 bases, leaving 14 bases between them. CDR3 DNA: TGTGCCACCAGCAGAGTGGCGAGGGCGGGGAATGAGCAGTTCTTC. Translating gives CATSRVARAGNEQFF.

The rearrangement links TRBV7-8 to TRBJ1-4; D unresolved. This CDR3 region has 15 residues. The V and J ends lost 3 bases and 4 bases respectively, with 12 bases between them. From germline, CDR1 is SGHVS and CDR2 FQNEAQ. CDR3 region: CASSFAVHDNEKLFF. The CDR3 region has the DNA TGTGCCAGCAGCTTCGCGGTGCACGATAATGAAAAACTGTTTTTT. Full variable domain (rest looked up from reference TRBV7-8 and TRBJ1-4): GAGVSQSPRYKVAKRGQDVALRCDPISGHVSLFWYQQALGQGPEFLTYFQNEAQLDKSGLPSDRFFAERPEGSVSTLKIQRTQQEDSAVYLCASSFAVHDNEKLFFGSGTQLSVL.

CDR3 in amino acids: CATSGGVATYEQYF. The CDR3 DNA sequence: TGTGCCACCAGCGGGGGGGTTGCGACCTACGAGCAGTACTTC. V is TRBV15 and J is TRBJ2-7, with 7 bases lining up with TRBD2. The germline V gene has CDR1 LNHNV and CDR2 YYDKDF (reference sequence). Unmatched junction bases numbered 6, after V lost 5 bases and J lost 2 bases. The CDR3 covers 14 residues. The variable domain in full, completed from reference TRBV15 and TRBJ2-7, reads DAMVIQNPRYQVTQFGKPVTLSCSQTLNHNVMYWYQQKSSQAPKLLFHYYDKDFNNEADTPDNFQSRRPNTSFCFLDIRSPGLGDTAMYLCATSGGVATYEQYFGPGTRLTVT.